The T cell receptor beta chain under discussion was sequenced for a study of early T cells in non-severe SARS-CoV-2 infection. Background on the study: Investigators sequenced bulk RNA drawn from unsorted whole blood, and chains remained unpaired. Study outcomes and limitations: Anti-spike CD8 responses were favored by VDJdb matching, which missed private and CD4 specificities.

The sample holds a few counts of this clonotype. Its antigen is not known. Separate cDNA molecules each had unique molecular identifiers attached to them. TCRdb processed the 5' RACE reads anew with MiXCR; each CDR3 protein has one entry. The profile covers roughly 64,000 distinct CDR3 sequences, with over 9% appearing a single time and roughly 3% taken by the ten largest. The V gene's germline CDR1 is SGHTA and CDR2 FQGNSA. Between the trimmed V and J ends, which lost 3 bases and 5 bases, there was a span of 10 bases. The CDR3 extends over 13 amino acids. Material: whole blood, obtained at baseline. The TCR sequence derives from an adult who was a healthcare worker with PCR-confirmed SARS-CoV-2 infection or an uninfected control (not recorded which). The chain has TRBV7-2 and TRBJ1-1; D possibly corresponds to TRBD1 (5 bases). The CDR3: CASSFQGPTEAFF. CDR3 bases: TGTGCCAGCAGCTTTCAGGGACCAACTGAAGCTTTCTTT.